Following are 9 T cell receptor beta chains from one sample sequenced in a study of neoadjuvant anti-PD-1 for oral cavity cancer (dated by TCRdb to about 2021). The protocol used for the library was the immunoSEQ multiplex PCR assay. In TCRdb, the immuneACCESS table is reduced to in-frame sequences with V and J assigned. These tables do not hold every clone; where another copy was compared, an unresolved V gene accounts for under half, and the others remain unexplained. The sample table records more than 10,000 clones; around 56% of these occur just once. The biggest ten clones account for over 9% of the sample. Sample time point, as interpreted from the label and publication: before neoadjuvant nivolumab. The sample here was tumor tissue, taken before nivolumab (anti-PD-1) treatment. The receptors were gathered from a person aged 35-79 years with oral cavity squamous cell carcinoma.

The CDR3 reads CASAFTGGSNQPQHF. CDR3 coding DNA: TGTGCTAGTGCCTTCACAGGGGGCAGCAATCAGCCCCAGCATTTT. The chain has TRBV12-5 and TRBJ1-5; 9 nucleotides agree with TRBD1. V dropped 7 bases and J dropped 1; count of bases not matched to a gene: 5. This CDR3 is built from 15 residues. Germline CDR1 reads LGHNT; CDR2 reads FRNRAP.

The CDR3 loop is CASSLDRGYSNQPQHF. DNA for the CDR3: TGTGCCAGCAGTTTAGACAGGGGATATAGCAATCAGCCCCAGCATTTT. The rearrangement links TRBV28 to TRBJ1-5; the match to TRBD1 covers 8 bases. V dropped 2 bases and J dropped 0; count of bases not matched to a gene: 3. The CDR3 is 16 residues long. From germline, CDR1 is MDHEN and CDR2 SYDVKM.

V is TRBV14 and J is TRBJ2-7, with D perhaps matching TRBD1 or TRBD2 (6 bases each). The germline gives CDR1 SGHDN, CDR2 FVKESK. This CDR3 is 14 amino acids long. The V and J ends lost 0 bases and 8 bases respectively, with 14 bases between them. This chain's CDR3 is CASSQDFGGYQQYF. In nucleotides, the CDR3 is TGTGCCAGCAGCCAAGATTTCGGGGGCTATCAGCAGTACTTC.

The chain joins TRBV2 to TRBJ1-3; maybe TRBD1 (5 bases). V lost 6 bases and J 0 bases, leaving 9 bases between the germline ends. Germline V gene sequence: CDR1 SNHLY, CDR2 FYNNEI. This CDR3 is built from 14 residues. This CDR3 reads CASSRELSGNTIYF. In nucleotides, the CDR3 is TGTGCCAGCAGCAGGGAGCTCTCTGGAAACACCATATATTTT.

This chain connects TRBV5-5 to TRBJ2-6; 7 bases are a match to TRBD1. J was trimmed by 2 bases and V by 5 bases; bases with no gene match: 4. CDR1 is SGHKS and CDR2 is YYEKEE in the germline V gene (reference sequence). This CDR3 region has 15 residues. The CDR3: CASSFDRAGANVLTF. CDR3 bases: TGTGCCAGCAGTTTCGACAGGGCTGGGGCCAACGTCCTGACTTTC.

The chain is built from TRBV5-8 and TRBJ2-2, with D unresolved. Germline V gives CDR1 SGHTS, CDR2 YDEGEE. V was pared by 6 bases and J by 0 bases, with 9 bases between. This CDR3 region has 14 residues. The CDR3 bases are TGTGCCAGCAAATGGGTTACGAACACCGGGGAGCTGTTTTTT. This translates into CASKWVTNTGELFF.

The chain employs TRBV19 and TRBJ2-7, with 14 positions matching TRBD2. Germline assignment: CDR1 LNHDA and CDR2 SQIVND (reference sequence). This CDR3 region has 17 residues. Losses at the gene ends were 0 bases for V and 5 bases for J; bases not matched to a gene: 6. Here the CDR3 DNA reads TGTGCCAGTAGTATAGACGGGACTAGCGGGAGTTTAGACGAGCAGTACTTC. The encoded protein is CASSIDGTSGSLDEQYF.

This clone showed up just a few times. CDR3 nucleotides: TGTGCCAGCAGTGAAAGCCCAGCGGGAGAAAGTACAGATACGCAGTATTTT. Translated: CASSESPAGESTDTQYF. The V call is TRBV2, the J call TRBJ2-3, with 8 bases lining up with TRBD2. This CDR3 has 17 amino acids. Germline CDR1 is SNHLY and CDR2 is FYNNEI. The V gene end was trimmed by 2 bases and the J gene end by 3 bases; junction bases not matched to a gene: 10.

The chain employs TRBV7-8 and TRBJ1-1; tentative D call: TRBD1 (5 bases). The germline V gene encodes CDR1 SGHVS and CDR2 FQNEAQ. This CDR3 contains 15 residues. With 6 bases removed from V and 3 bases from J, the gap between germline ends came to 17 bases. The CDR3 sequence: CASRKDTTIYTEAFF. Written as DNA, the CDR3 is TGTGCCAGCAGGAAGGACACCACTATCTACACTGAAGCTTTCTTT.